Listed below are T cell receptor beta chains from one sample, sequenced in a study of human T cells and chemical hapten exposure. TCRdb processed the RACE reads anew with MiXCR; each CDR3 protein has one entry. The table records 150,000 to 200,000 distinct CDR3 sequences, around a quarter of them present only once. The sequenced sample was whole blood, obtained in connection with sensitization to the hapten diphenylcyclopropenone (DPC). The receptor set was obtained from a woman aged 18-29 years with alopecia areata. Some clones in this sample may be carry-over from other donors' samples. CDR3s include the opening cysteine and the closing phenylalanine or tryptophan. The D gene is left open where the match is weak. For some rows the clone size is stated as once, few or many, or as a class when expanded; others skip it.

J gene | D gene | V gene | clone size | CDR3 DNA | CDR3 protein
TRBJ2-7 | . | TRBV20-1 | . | TGCAGTGCTAGAGAGAAGTGGCGGCCATACGAGCAGTACTTC | CSAREKWRPYEQYF
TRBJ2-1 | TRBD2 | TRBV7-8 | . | TGTGCCAGCAGCTCCCCGGGCGGTAGCGGGAGGGCTAACAATGAGCAGTTCTTC | CASSSPGGSGRANNEQFF
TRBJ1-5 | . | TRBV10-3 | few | TGTGCCACCCAGCCGGGGGGTAATCAGCCCCAGCATTTT | CATQPGGNQPQHF
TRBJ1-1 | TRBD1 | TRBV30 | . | TGTGCCAGCGGACAGGGGGGCACTGAAGCTTTCTTT | CASGQGGTEAFF
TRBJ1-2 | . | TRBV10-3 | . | TGTGCCATCCGTGGGAGCACCAACTATGGCTACACCTTC | CAIRGSTNYGYTF
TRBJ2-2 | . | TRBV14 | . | TGTGCCAGCAGCCTCCACCTGGCCGGGGAGCTGTTTTTT | CASSLHLAGELFF
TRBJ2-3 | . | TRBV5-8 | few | TGTGCCAGCAGCTTGGGACAGGTGGCAGATACGCAGTATTTT | CASSLGQVADTQYF
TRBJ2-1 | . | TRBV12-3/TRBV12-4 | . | TGTGCCAGCCTCACCCGATCCGTCAATGAGCAGTTCTTC | CASLTRSVNEQFF
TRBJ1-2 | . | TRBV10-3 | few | TGTGCCATCGGTGGGGGCGCGGATGGCTACACCTTC | CAIGGGADGYTF
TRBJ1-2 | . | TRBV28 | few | TGTGCCACCGCCCCTGGGGACGGCTATGGCTACACCTTC | CATAPGDGYGYTF
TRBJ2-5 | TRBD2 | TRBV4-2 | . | TGTGCCAGCAGCCAAGATCTTACCGGGACTAAAAGAGGGACCCAGTACTTC | CASSQDLTGTKRGTQYF
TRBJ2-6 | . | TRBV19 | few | TGTGCCAGTAGTATGGATACATCTGGGGCCAACGTCCTGACTTTC | CASSMDTSGANVLTF
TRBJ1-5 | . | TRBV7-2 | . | TGTGCCAGCAGCCCCCCCTATCAGCCCCAGCATTTT | CASSPPYQPQHF
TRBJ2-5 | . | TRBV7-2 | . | TGTGCCAGCAGCTTTAGCGGCCCAAAGGACGAGACCCAGTACTTC | CASSFSGPKDETQYF
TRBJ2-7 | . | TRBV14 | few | TGTGCCAGCAGCCACGTGGGTAGCTTCGACGAGCAGTACTTC | CASSHVGSFDEQYF
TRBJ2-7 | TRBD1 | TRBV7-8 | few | TGTGCCAGCAGCCCCGGGACAGGGGCGAACGAGCAGTACTTC | CASSPGTGANEQYF
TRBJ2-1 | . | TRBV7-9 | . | TGTGCCAGCAGCTTAAAGGGCCGTTTAGGGTCCTACAATGAGCAGTTCTTC | CASSLKGRLGSYNEQFF
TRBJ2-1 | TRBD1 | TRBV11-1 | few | TGTGCCAGCAGCGGCAGGACAGGCTACAATGAGCAGTTCTTC | CASSGRTGYNEQFF
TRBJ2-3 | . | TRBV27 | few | TGTGCCAGCAGATCAGGGGGGGGCCTAACCAACACAGATACGCAGTATTTT | CASRSGGGLTNTDTQYF
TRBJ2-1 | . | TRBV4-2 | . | TGTGCCAGCAGCCAAGAAGGGGACCTGGGAAATGAGCAGTTCTTC | CASSQEGDLGNEQFF
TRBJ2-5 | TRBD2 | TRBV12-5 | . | TGTGCTAGTGGTCCCGGGACTAGCGGAGAACAAGAGACCCAGTACTTC | CASGPGTSGEQETQYF
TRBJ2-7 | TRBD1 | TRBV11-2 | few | TGTGCCAGCAGCTTTGACAGGGCGTTCTACGAGCAGTACTTC | CASSFDRAFYEQYF
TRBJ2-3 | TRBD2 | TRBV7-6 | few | TGTGCCAGCAGCCAACGGGGGGAGGTTAGAGATACGCAGTATTTT | CASSQRGEVRDTQYF